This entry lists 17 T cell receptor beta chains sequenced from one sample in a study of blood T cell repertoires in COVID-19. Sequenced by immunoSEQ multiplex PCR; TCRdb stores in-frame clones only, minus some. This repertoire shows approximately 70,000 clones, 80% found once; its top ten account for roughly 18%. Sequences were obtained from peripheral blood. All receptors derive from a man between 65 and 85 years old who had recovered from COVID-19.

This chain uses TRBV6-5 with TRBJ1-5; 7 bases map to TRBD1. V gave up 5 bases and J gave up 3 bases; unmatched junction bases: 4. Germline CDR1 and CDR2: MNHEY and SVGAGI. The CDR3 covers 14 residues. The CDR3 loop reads CASSKGQNNQPQHF. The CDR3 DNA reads TGTGCCAGCAGTAAGGGACAGAACAATCAGCCCCAGCATTTT.

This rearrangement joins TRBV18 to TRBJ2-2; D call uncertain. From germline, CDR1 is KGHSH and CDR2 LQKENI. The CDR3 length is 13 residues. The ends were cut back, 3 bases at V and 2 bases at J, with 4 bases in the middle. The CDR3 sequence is CASSPFNTGELFF. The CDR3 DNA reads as TGTGCCAGCTCACCCTTCAACACCGGGGAGCTGTTTTTT.

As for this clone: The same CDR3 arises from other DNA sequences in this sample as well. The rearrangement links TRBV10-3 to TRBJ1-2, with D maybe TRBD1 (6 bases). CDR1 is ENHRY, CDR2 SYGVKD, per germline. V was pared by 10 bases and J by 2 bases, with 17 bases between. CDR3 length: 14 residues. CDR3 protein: CATLPGDTNYGYTF. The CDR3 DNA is TGTGCCACCCTCCCAGGGGATACGAACTATGGCTACACCTTC.

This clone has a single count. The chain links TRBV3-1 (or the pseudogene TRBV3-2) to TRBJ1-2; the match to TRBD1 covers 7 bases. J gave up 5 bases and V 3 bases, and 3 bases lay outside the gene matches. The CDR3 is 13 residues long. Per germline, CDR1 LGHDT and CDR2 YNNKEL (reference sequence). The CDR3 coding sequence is TGTGCCAGCAGCCAGGGGACAGCTTATGGCTACACCTTC. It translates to CASSQGTAYGYTF.

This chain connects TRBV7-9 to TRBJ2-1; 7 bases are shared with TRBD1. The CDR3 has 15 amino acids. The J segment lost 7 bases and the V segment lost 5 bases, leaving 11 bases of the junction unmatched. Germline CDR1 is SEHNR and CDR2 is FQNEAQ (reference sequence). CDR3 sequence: CASSTGASRRNEQFF. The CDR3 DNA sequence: TGTGCCAGCAGCACAGGGGCCTCCCGGAGAAATGAGCAGTTCTTC.

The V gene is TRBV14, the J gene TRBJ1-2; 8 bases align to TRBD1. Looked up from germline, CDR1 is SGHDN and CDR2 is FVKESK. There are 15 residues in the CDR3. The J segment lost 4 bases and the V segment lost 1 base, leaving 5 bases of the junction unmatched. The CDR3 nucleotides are TGTGCCAGCAGCCAAGGACAGGGGCTTATCTATGGCTACACCTTC. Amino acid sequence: CASSQGQGLIYGYTF. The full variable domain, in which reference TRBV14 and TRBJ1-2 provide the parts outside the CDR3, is EAGVTQFPSHSVIEKGQTVTLRCDPISGHDNLYWYRRVMGKEIKFLLHFVKESKQDESGMPNNRFLAERTGGTYSTLKVQPAELEDSGVYFCASSQGQGLIYGYTFGSGTRLTVV.

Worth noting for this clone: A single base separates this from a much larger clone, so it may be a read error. CDR3: CASSPTGEETQYF. DNA for the CDR3: TGTGCCAGCAGCCCAACAGGGGAAGAGACCCAGTACTTC. This rearrangement joins TRBV3-1 (or the pseudogene TRBV3-2) to TRBJ2-5, with TRBD1 identical over 7 bases. Germline assignment: CDR1 LGHDT and CDR2 YNNKEL (reference sequence). V lost 4 bases to trimming and J lost 3 bases; unmatched junction nucleotides: 2. CDR3 size: 13 residues.

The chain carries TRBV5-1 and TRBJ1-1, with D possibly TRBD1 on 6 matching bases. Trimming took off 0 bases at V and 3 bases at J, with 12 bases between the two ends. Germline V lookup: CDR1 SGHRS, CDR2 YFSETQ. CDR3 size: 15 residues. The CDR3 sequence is CASSLDSAGDTEAFF. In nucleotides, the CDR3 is TGCGCCAGCAGCTTGGACTCAGCAGGGGACACTGAAGCTTTCTTT.

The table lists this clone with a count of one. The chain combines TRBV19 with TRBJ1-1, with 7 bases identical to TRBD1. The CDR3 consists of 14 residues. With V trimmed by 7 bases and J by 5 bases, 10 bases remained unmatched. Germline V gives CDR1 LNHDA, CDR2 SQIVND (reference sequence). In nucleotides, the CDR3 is TGTGCCAGTACCCCAGACAGGGAACGGACTGAAGCTTTCTTT. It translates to CASTPDRERTEAFF.

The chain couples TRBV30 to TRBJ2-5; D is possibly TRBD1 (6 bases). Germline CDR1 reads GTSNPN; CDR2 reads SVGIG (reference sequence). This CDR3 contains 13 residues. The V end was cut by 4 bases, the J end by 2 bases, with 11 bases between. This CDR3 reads CAWIGRGQETQYF. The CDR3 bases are TGTGCCTGGATAGGCAGGGGACAAGAGACCCAGTACTTC.

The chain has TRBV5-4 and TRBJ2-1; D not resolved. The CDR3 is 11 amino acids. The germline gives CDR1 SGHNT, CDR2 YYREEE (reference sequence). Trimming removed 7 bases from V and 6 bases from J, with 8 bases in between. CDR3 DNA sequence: TGTGCCAGCGGCAGGTTCAATGAGCAGTTCTTC. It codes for CASGRFNEQFF.

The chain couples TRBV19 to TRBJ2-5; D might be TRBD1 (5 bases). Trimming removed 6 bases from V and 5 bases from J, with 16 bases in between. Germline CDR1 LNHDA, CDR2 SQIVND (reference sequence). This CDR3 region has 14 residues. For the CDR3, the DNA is TGTGCCAGTAGCCCCTGGGGCCCTCGCGAGACCCAGTACTTC. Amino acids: CASSPWGPRETQYF.

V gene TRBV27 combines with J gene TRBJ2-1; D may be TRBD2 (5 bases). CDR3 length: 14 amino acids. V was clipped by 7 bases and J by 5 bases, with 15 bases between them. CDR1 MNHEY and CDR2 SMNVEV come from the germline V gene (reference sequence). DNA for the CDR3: TGTGCCAGCACCCGAAGCGGTCGCGACAATGAGCAGTTCTTC. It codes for CASTRSGRDNEQFF.

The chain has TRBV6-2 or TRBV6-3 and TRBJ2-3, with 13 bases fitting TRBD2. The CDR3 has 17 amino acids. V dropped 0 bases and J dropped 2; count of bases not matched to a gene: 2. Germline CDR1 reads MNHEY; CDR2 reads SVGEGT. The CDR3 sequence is CASSYSTSGGSTDTQYF. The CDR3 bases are TGTGCCAGCAGTTACTCGACTAGCGGGGGGTCCACAGATACGCAGTATTTT.

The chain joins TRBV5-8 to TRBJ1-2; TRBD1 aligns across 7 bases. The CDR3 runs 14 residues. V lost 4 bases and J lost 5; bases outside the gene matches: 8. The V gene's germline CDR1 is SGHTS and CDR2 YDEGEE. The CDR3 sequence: CASSQGGWRYGYTF. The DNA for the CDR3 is TGTGCCAGCAGCCAGGGGGGCTGGCGGTATGGCTACACCTTC.

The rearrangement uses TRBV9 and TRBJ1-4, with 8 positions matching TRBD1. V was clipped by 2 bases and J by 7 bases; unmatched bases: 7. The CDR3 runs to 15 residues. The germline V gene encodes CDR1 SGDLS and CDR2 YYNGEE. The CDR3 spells CASSVGTGLAEKLFF. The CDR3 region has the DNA TGTGCCAGCAGCGTCGGGACAGGTCTTGCTGAAAAACTGTTTTTT.

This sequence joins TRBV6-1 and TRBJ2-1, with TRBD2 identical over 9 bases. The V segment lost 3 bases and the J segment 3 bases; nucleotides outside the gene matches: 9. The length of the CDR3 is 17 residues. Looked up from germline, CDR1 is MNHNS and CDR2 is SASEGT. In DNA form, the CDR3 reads TGTGCCAGCAGTGATACTTGGACTAGCGCAATCTACAATGAGCAGTTCTTC. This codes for CASSDTWTSAIYNEQFF.